A selection of T cell receptor beta chains follows, all from one sample in a study of blood T cell repertoires in COVID-19. Profiled with immunoSEQ multiplex PCR; TCRdb holds only in-frame clones, not every one. The sample contains 400,000 to 550,000 clones, 80% to 90% of which appear only once. Input material: peripheral blood. The source is a woman under 40 with acute or convalescent COVID-19. The CDR3 runs from the conserved cysteine through the conserved F or W.

j_call,v_call,cdr3_aa
TRBJ2-5,TRBV12-3/TRBV12-4,CASSFGEETQYF
TRBJ1-3,TRBV10-3,CAISKETGRNTIYF
TRBJ2-7,TRBV4-1,CASSPGQGGLQYF
TRBJ2-3,TRBV5-5,CASSHPGGSGGASSTQYF
TRBJ2-7,TRBV19,CASSSGQHSYEQYF
TRBJ1-4,TRBV15,CATSRGDSATNEKLFF
TRBJ1-5,TRBV19,CASSIETGSTQPQHF
TRBJ2-7,TRBV7-8,CASSLGATGTTYEQYF
TRBJ2-5,TRBV5-1,CASSLDTSGVYF
TRBJ2-5,TRBV12-5,CASGSPTSGGSRGETQYF
TRBJ2-7,TRBV30,CAWREDRGPTYEQYF
TRBJ2-7,TRBV20-1,CSASSLAGDSTPYEQYF
TRBJ1-2,TRBV24-1,CATSRDRVGGYTF
TRBJ2-3,TRBV7-2,CASSPGLAGGTDTQYF
TRBJ2-5,TRBV5-8,CASSPGNSGEQETQYF
TRBJ2-1,TRBV21-1,CASSKGSCLGALVSYNEQFF
TRBJ1-1,TRBV6-9,CASSSGQGSAFF
TRBJ1-5,TRBV28,CASSRTGIYDQPQHF
TRBJ1-2,TRBV6-5,CASSPGTGPYGYTF
TRBJ2-1,TRBV6-2/TRBV6-3,CASSFRGQKDEQFF
TRBJ1-1,TRBV28,CATLLGGATEAFF
TRBJ1-2,TRBV28,CASSPGTGGAGGYTF
TRBJ2-5,TRBV5-4,CASSSGLGRAETQYF
TRBJ2-1,TRBV9,CASSVGQRYNEQFF
TRBJ2-2,TRBV2,CASRTRTPNTGELFF
TRBJ2-7,TRBV5-4,CASSLVGASYEQYF
TRBJ2-2,TRBV7-6,CASSPQGGANTGELFF
TRBJ2-6,TRBV5-1,CASSLSPRGEGANVLTF
TRBJ1-1,TRBV9,CASSVEGHFNTEAFF
TRBJ1-2,TRBV29-1,CSVEDGGPNYGYTF
TRBJ2-1,TRBV7-8,CASSPATGQGANEQFF
TRBJ2-7,TRBV11-3,CASSLDWAGEQYF
TRBJ2-2,TRBV19,CASMPGELSGELFF
TRBJ1-1,TRBV11-2,CASSFTGDTEAFF
TRBJ1-5,TRBV6-5,CASSFLPDQPQHF
TRBJ1-5,TRBV28,CASSLARTGNQPQHF
TRBJ1-1,TRBV4-1,CASSQGRVRAEAFF
TRBJ1-1,TRBV28,CASGDRDEAFF
TRBJ2-7,TRBV7-2,CASSPSGKSSYEQYF
TRBJ1-5,TRBV18,CASSSGRYSNQPQHF
TRBJ2-7,TRBV18,CASSPSTEGEQYF
TRBJ2-3,TRBV5-1,CASSSTGGGSTDTQYF
TRBJ1-5,TRBV5-5,CASSLGDSRQPQHF
TRBJ1-2,TRBV6-2/TRBV6-3,CASSFPPGQGKAYGYTF
TRBJ2-5,TRBV5-1,CASSLSVRETQYF
TRBJ2-7,TRBV5-1,CASSLPGQGTYEQYF
TRBJ1-6,TRBV6-5,CASSNINRQSPLHF